What follows are 14 T cell receptor beta chains derived from one specimen sequenced in a study of blood T cell repertoires in COVID-19. Measured with immunoSEQ multiplex PCR; TCRdb has only the in-frame clones, and not every one. The data show hundreds of thousands of clones, roughly 90% seen once. Input material: PBMCs or T cells enriched from blood (not recorded which). Every receptor here comes from a man aged 60-69 years who had recovered from COVID-19.

This rearrangement joins TRBV7-2 to TRBJ2-5; no reliable D call. CDR1 and CDR2 from the germline V gene are SGHTA and FQGNSA. V was clipped by 3 bases and J by 1 base, with 12 bases between them. CDR3 length: 15 amino acids. The CDR3: CASSLSPGGQETQYF. The CDR3, as DNA: TGTGCCAGCAGCTTGTCACCGGGTGGCCAAGAGACCCAGTACTTC. The full variable domain, with the rest looked up from reference TRBV7-2 and TRBJ2-5, is GAGVSQSPSNKVTEKGKDVELRCDPISGHTALYWYRQSLGQGLEFLIYFQGNSAPDKSGLPSDRFSAERTGGSVSTLTIQRTQQEDSAVYLCASSLSPGGQETQYFGPGTRLLVL.

The chain joins TRBV9 to TRBJ1-1; 7 bases are a match to TRBD1. The CDR3 is made up of 13 amino acids. The germline CDR1 and CDR2 sequences are SGDLS and YYNGEE. Trimming at V came to 0 bases and at J to 8 bases, leaving 4 bases not matched to a gene. The CDR3: CASSVVSTGEAFF. CDR3 coding DNA: TGTGCCAGCAGCGTAGTTTCGACAGGGGAAGCTTTCTTT.

The chain recombines TRBV9 with TRBJ2-7; TRBD1 aligns across 7 bases. This CDR3 is 16 amino acids long. V lost 4 bases and J lost 0; bases outside the gene matches: 10. Germline lookup yields CDR1 SGDLS and CDR2 YYNGEE. CDR3 nucleotides: TGTGCCAGCAGCACGACAGGGAGTATATCCTCCTACGAGCAGTACTTC. This sequence encodes CASSTTGSISSYEQYF.

The chain recombines TRBV3-1 (or the pseudogene TRBV3-2) with TRBJ1-2; D unresolved. CDR1 is LGHDT, CDR2 YNNKEL, per germline (reference sequence). V dropped 4 bases and J dropped 4 bases, with 10 bases sitting between them. The CDR3 covers 13 residues. CDR3 coding DNA: TGTGCCAGCAGCCTGCTACGAAGCTATGGCTACACCTTC. Translation: CASSLLRSYGYTF.

CDR3 sequence (DNA): TGCGCCAGCAGCCTAGCTAGCGGGGGCGGCACCGGGGAGCTGTTTTTT. Translating it yields CASSLASGGGTGELFF. V usage is TRBV5-1 and J usage is TRBJ2-2; 10 bases are shared with TRBD2. After removal of 4 bases from V and 4 bases from J, the junction contained 7 bases not matched to a gene. CDR1 and CDR2 from the germline V gene are SGHRS and YFSETQ. This CDR3 is built from 16 residues.

The chain recombines TRBV18 with TRBJ1-5; D ambiguous. V lost 3 bases and J 7 bases, leaving 13 bases between the germline ends. From germline, CDR1 is KGHSH and CDR2 LQKENI. The CDR3 spans 14 residues. The DNA for the CDR3 is TGTGCCAGCTCACCCCCGGGGATAACGCAGCCCCAGCATTTT. Amino acids: CASSPPGITQPQHF.

The chain uses TRBV5-1 and TRBJ2-5, with TRBD2 matching over 8 bases. The CDR3 extends over 14 amino acids. Germline trimming cut 4 bases from V and 5 bases from J; bases unmatched to any gene: 7. From germline, CDR1 is SGHRS and CDR2 YFSETQ. The CDR3 sequence is CASSNPSGLETQYF. The DNA of the CDR3 is TGCGCCAGCAGCAATCCTAGCGGGCTGGAGACCCAGTACTTC.

This sequence joins TRBV9 and TRBJ2-5; 13 positions match TRBD2. Germline V gene lookup returns CDR1 SGDLS and CDR2 YYNGEE. After removal of 2 bases from V and 2 bases from J, the junction contained 3 bases not matched to a gene. This CDR3 has 16 amino acids. CDR3 DNA sequence: TGTGCCAGCAGCGTGGAGGGACTAGCGGGACAAGAGACCCAGTACTTC. It translates to CASSVEGLAGQETQYF.

This sequence joins TRBV27 and TRBJ1-1, with D perhaps TRBD1 (6 bases). V shed 6 bases and J shed 7 bases, with 15 bases lying between them. This CDR3 spans 13 amino acids. The germline V gene has CDR1 MNHEY and CDR2 SMNVEV (reference sequence). The CDR3 here is CASRSTGTVEAFF. As DNA, the CDR3 is TGTGCCAGCAGATCCACAGGGACGGTTGAAGCTTTCTTT.

In its sample, this clone was seen once. One junction end disagrees with the germline gene, perhaps due to a read error. The chain recombines TRBV2 with TRBJ1-2, with 8 nucleotides matching TRBD1. Germline V gene data show CDR1 as SNHLY and CDR2 as FYNNEI. The CDR3 is 9 residues long. The CDR3 bases are TGTGCCAGCAGTAAGGGACAGGCCTTC. This gives the protein CASSKGQAF.

V usage is TRBV13 and J usage is TRBJ2-2, with D maybe TRBD2 (5 bases). CDR1 and CDR2 from the germline V gene are PRHDT and FYEKMQ (reference sequence). This CDR3 has 16 residues. V lost 1 base and J 0 bases, leaving 9 bases between the germline ends. The CDR3 bases are TGTGCCAGCAGCTTAGCGAGCGGAGCGAACACCGGGGAGCTGTTTTTT. It specifies CASSLASGANTGELFF.

This clone was counted a single time. V gene TRBV9 combines with J gene TRBJ2-5; possibly TRBD1 for D (6 bases). Germline CDR1 and CDR2: SGDLS and YYNGEE. Trimming shortened V by 0 bases and J by 1 base, and 22 bases separated the two germline ends. The CDR3 covers 19 residues. The chain's CDR3 is CASSVGERTVSPPQETQYF. In nucleotides, the CDR3 is TGTGCCAGCAGCGTAGGAGAGAGGACAGTCAGTCCCCCCCAAGAGACCCAGTACTTC.

This clone was found once. The CDR3 reads CAWSPRQGYGYTF. CDR3 coding DNA: TGTGCCTGGAGTCCCCGGCAGGGGTATGGCTACACCTTC. The chain couples TRBV30 to TRBJ1-2; possible D gene TRBD1, 6 bases. The V end was cut by 2 bases, the J end by 5 bases, with 12 bases between. The CDR3 is 13 amino acids. Germline lookup yields CDR1 GTSNPN and CDR2 SVGIG (reference sequence).

CDR3 in DNA: TGTGCCACCAGCACTCCACGAGCCAGGACAGAGGACAACACTGAAGCTTTCTTT. This codes for CATSTPRARTEDNTEAFF. The J gene is TRBJ1-1, the V gene TRBV15; D perhaps matches TRBD1 (6 bases). Looked up from germline, CDR1 is LNHNV and CDR2 is YYDKDF (reference sequence). This CDR3 has 18 residues. Trimming pared 4 bases from V and 2 bases from J, leaving 23 bases between.